The T cell receptor beta chain under discussion was sequenced for a study of T cells in tumors after PD-1 blockade. Overall study results and limits: Roughly 42% of tumor TCR clonotypes were also found in blood.

CDR1 and CDR2 (germline): SQVTM, ANQGSEA. The CDR3 sequence is 13 residues long. The V segment lost 3 bases and the J segment 1 base; nucleotides outside the gene matches: 0. Details on this clone: No antigen is known for it.

This table comes from immunoSEQ multiplex PCR, and its TCRdb copy is limited to in-frame clones, with some not included. The sample lists some 9,300 clones; approximately 70% were seen once. The sample was tumor tissue, taken after anti-PD-1 treatment. The receptor was isolated from a human donor with basal cell carcinoma. The rearrangement joins TRBV29-1 to TRBJ2-1; TRBD1 matches 7 bases. CDR3 DNA: TGCAGCGTTGAGACAGGGTCCTACAATGAGCAGTTCTTC. This sequence encodes CSVETGSYNEQFF.